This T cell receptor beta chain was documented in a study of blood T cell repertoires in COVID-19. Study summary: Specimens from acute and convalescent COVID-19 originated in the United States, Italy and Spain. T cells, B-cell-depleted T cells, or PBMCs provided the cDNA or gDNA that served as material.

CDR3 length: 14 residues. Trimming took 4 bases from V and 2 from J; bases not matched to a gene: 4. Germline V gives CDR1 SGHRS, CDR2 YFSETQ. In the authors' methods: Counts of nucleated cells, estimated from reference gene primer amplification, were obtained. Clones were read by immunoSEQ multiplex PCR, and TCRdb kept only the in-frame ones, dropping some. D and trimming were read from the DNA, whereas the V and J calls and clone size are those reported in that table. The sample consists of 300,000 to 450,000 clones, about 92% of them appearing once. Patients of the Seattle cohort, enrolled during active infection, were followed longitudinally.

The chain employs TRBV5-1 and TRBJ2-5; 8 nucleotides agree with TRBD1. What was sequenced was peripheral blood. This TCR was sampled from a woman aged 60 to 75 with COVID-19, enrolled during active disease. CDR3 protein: CASSGTGGQETQYF. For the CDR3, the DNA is TGCGCCAGCAGCGGTACAGGGGGTCAAGAGACCCAGTACTTC.